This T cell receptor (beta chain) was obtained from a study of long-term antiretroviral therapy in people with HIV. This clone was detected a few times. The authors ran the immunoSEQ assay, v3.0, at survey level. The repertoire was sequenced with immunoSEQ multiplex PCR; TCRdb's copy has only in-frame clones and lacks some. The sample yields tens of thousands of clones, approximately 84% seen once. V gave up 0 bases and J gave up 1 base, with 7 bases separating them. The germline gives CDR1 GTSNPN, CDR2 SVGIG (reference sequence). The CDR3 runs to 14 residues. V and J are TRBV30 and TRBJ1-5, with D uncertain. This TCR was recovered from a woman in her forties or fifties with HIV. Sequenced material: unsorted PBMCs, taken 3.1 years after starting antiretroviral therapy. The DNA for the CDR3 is TGTGCCTGGAGTGTATGGCGAAGCAATCAGCCCCAGCATTTT. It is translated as CAWSVWRSNQPQHF.